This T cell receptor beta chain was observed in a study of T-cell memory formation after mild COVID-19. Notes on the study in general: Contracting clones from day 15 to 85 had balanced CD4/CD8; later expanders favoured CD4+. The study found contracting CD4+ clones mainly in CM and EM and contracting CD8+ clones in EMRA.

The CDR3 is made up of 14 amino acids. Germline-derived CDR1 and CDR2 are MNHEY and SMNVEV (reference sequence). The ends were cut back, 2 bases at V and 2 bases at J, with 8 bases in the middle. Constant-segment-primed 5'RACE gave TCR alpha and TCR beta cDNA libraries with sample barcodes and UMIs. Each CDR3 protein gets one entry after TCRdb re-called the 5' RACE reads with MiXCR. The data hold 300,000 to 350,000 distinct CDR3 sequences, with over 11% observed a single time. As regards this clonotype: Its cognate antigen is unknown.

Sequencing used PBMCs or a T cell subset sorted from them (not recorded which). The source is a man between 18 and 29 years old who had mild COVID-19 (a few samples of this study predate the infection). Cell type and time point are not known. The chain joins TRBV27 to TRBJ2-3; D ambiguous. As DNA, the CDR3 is TGTGCCAGCAGTTTAACCAGGAACACAGATACGCAGTATTTT. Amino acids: CASSLTRNTDTQYF.